This TCR beta chain originates from a study of cytomegalovirus exposure and HLA in healthy donors. General study findings and limits: Trimming of TCR beta V- and J-genes showed a link, identified in a later analysis, to a missense DCLRE1C variant. Most TCRs appeared rarely, but some public TCRs recurred in many donors. Reports described diagnosis of cytomegalovirus status by the classifier as highly specific and sensitive.

On this clone itself: Its antigen is not known.

Between the trimmed V and J ends, which lost 2 bases and 5 bases, there was a span of 19 bases. The germline CDR1 and CDR2 sequences are SGHRS and YFSETQ. This CDR3 spans 16 amino acids. Researchers ran the PCR with 60 Vbeta and 13 Jbeta primers. The table came from immunoSEQ multiplex PCR; TCRdb's copy has only in-frame clones and leaves some out. The sample yields approximately 170,000 clones, around 80% seen once. The chain links TRBV5-1 to TRBJ2-5; perhaps TRBD2 as D (7 bases). The sequencing input was PBMCs. The receptor was derived from a male donor in good health and CMV-seronegative. CDR3 bases: TGCGCCAGCAGCTTAAGTATAGGGGGGGGCGTGGAGACCCAGTACTTC. Its translation is CASSLSIGGGVETQYF. Supplemented by reference TRBV5-1 and TRBJ2-5, the full variable domain reads KAGVTQTPRYLIKTRGQQVTLSCSPISGHRSVSWYQQTPGQGLQFLFEYFSETQRNKGNFPGRFSGRQFSNSRSEMNVSTLELGDSALYLCASSLSIGGGVETQYFGPGTRLLVL.